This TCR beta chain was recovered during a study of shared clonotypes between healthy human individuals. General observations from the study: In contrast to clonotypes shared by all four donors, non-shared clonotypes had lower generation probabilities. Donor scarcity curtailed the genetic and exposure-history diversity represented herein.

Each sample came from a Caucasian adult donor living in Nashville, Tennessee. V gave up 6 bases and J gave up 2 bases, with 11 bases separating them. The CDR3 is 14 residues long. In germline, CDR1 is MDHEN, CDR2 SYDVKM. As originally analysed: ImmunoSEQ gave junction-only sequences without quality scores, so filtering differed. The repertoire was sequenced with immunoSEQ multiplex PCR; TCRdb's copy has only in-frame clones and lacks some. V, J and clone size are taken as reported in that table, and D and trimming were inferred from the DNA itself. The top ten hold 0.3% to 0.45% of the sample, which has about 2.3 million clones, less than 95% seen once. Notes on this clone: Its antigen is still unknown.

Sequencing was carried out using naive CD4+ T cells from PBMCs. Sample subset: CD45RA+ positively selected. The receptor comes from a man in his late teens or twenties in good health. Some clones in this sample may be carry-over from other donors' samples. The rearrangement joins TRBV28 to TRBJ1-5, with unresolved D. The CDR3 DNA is TGTGCCAGCAGCGGTGGCCCGGGCAATCAGCCCCAGCATTTT. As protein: CASSGGPGNQPQHF.